This T cell receptor beta chain was recovered during a study of blood T cell repertoires in COVID-19. Across the study: Sites in the United States, Italy and Spain provided acute and convalescent COVID-19 samples.

In the original workflow: For nucleated cells, counts were estimated from reference gene primer amplification. Clones were read by immunoSEQ multiplex PCR, and TCRdb kept only the in-frame ones, dropping some. Clonal size and the V and J genes are those of that table, whereas D and trimming came from the DNA. The sample carries 250,000 or so clones, 80% to 95% recorded once. Seattle researchers signed up patients amid active infection and tracked them longitudinally. With 2 bases removed from V and 0 bases from J, the gap between germline ends came to 10 bases. Per the germline V gene, CDR1 is MNHNS and CDR2 is SASEGT. The CDR3 extends over 16 amino acids.

The chain employs TRBV6-1 and TRBJ1-4; unclear D gene. Sequenced material: peripheral blood. The sequence was collected from a man under 40 with COVID-19, enrolled during active disease. CDR3 sequence reads: CASSEIYGATNEKLFF. The DNA for the CDR3 is TGTGCCAGCAGTGAAATCTATGGAGCAACTAATGAAAAACTGTTTTTT.